Listed below are T cell receptor beta chains from one sample, sequenced in a study of T cells after yellow fever vaccination. TCRdb analysed the 5' RACE reads with MiXCR anew, one entry per CDR3 protein. The sample yields a few hundred thousand distinct CDR3 sequences, roughly 5% seen once. Sequences were derived from CD4+ T cells sorted from PBMCs, sampled on the day of the yellow fever booster vaccination. Every receptor here comes from a man between 18 and 29 years old who received the YFV17D yellow fever vaccine. Each CDR3 is given with its conserved first and last residue. Fields, in order: D gene, clone size, J gene, V gene, CDR3 DNA, CDR3 protein. A D gene is named only where the DNA matches it firmly. Clone size, where shown, is once, few, many, or a class for clones that have expanded.

d_gene: .; abundance: .; j_gene: TRBJ1-3; v_gene: TRBV5-1; CDR3nt: TGCGCCAGCAGCACGGGCGCGGGAAACACCATATATTTT; CDR3aa: CASSTGAGNTIYF
d_gene: .; abundance: few; j_gene: TRBJ1-2; v_gene: TRBV7-2; CDR3nt: TGTGCCAGCAGCTTTGACCGGGGCAGCACGTATGGCTACACCTTC; CDR3aa: CASSFDRGSTYGYTF
d_gene: .; abundance: few; j_gene: TRBJ2-7; v_gene: TRBV4-2; CDR3nt: TGTGCCAGCAGCCAAGGAGGGGGGGGGTCCTCCTACGAGCAGTACTTC; CDR3aa: CASSQGGGGSSYEQYF
d_gene: TRBD1; abundance: few; j_gene: TRBJ1-2; v_gene: TRBV5-5; CDR3nt: TGTGCCAGCAGCGGGGGGACAGGGAATGGCTACACCTTC; CDR3aa: CASSGGTGNGYTF
d_gene: .; abundance: few; j_gene: TRBJ2-7; v_gene: TRBV7-2; CDR3nt: TGTGCCAGCAGCTCCAGGGGCTACGAGCAGTACTTC; CDR3aa: CASSSRGYEQYF
d_gene: .; abundance: few; j_gene: TRBJ2-7; v_gene: TRBV12-3/TRBV12-4; CDR3nt: TGTGCCAGCAGTTTAAGTTGGCAGCTCTACGAGCAGTACTTC; CDR3aa: CASSLSWQLYEQYF
d_gene: .; abundance: .; j_gene: TRBJ1-2; v_gene: TRBV19; CDR3nt: TGTGCCAGTAGTATACGACAGTTGCGTGGCTACACCTTC; CDR3aa: CASSIRQLRGYTF
d_gene: TRBD1; abundance: .; j_gene: TRBJ1-5; v_gene: TRBV30; CDR3nt: TGTGCCTGGAGTGGTAGGACAGGGGCGAATCAGCCCCAGCATTTT; CDR3aa: CAWSGRTGANQPQHF
d_gene: .; abundance: .; j_gene: TRBJ2-5; v_gene: TRBV7-9; CDR3nt: TGTGCCAGCAGCAAGGGGAATCGTCCTCAAGAGACCCAGTACTTC; CDR3aa: CASSKGNRPQETQYF
d_gene: TRBD1; abundance: .; j_gene: TRBJ2-5; v_gene: TRBV11-2; CDR3nt: TGTGCCAGCAGCCAAGGACAGGGGGCTTGGGAGACCCAGTACTTC; CDR3aa: CASSQGQGAWETQYF
d_gene: .; abundance: many; j_gene: TRBJ2-5; v_gene: TRBV21-1; CDR3nt: TGTGCCAGCAGCAAAGTGAGGGGGCGTGAGAAAGAGACCCAGTACTTC; CDR3aa: CASSKVRGREKETQYF
d_gene: .; abundance: .; j_gene: TRBJ2-5; v_gene: TRBV11-3; CDR3nt: TGTGCCAGCAGCCCTTCGTTTGGTCAAGAGACCCAGTACTTC; CDR3aa: CASSPSFGQETQYF
d_gene: TRBD1; abundance: few; j_gene: TRBJ2-6; v_gene: TRBV4-1; CDR3nt: TGCGCCAGCGCCCGCACGGAGACAGGGATCTCTGGGGCCAACGTCCTGACTTTC; CDR3aa: CASARTETGISGANVLTF
d_gene: .; abundance: .; j_gene: TRBJ2-2; v_gene: TRBV12-3/TRBV12-4; CDR3nt: TGTGCCAGCAGGGGACACCCCCCCGGGGAGCTGTTTTTT; CDR3aa: CASRGHPPGELFF
d_gene: .; abundance: many; j_gene: TRBJ2-1; v_gene: TRBV4-3; CDR3nt: TGCGCCAGCAGCCAAGACATCACTCGACTTAGCTCCTACAATGAGCAGTTCTTC; CDR3aa: CASSQDITRLSSYNEQFF
d_gene: .; abundance: many; j_gene: TRBJ2-6; v_gene: TRBV7-2; CDR3nt: TGTGCCAGCTCGTATCAATCTGGGGCCAACGTCCTGACTTTC; CDR3aa: CASSYQSGANVLTF
d_gene: TRBD2; abundance: few; j_gene: TRBJ2-7; v_gene: TRBV15; CDR3nt: TGTGCCACCAGCAGAGACCTAGCGGGGGGGCCCTACGAGCAGTACTTC; CDR3aa: CATSRDLAGGPYEQYF
d_gene: TRBD2; abundance: .; j_gene: TRBJ2-1; v_gene: TRBV4-1; CDR3nt: TGCGCCAGCAGCCAAACTCGACTAGCGGGGGGGAAATCCTACAATGAGCAGTTCTTC; CDR3aa: CASSQTRLAGGKSYNEQFF
d_gene: .; abundance: .; j_gene: TRBJ1-2; v_gene: TRBV4-2; CDR3nt: TGTGCCAGCAGCCAAGATCTAGATGGCTACACCTTC; CDR3aa: CASSQDLDGYTF
d_gene: .; abundance: many; j_gene: TRBJ2-2; v_gene: TRBV3-1; CDR3nt: TGTGCCAGCAGCTCAAGGGGTACCGGGGAGCTGTTTTTT; CDR3aa: CASSSRGTGELFF
d_gene: .; abundance: few; j_gene: TRBJ2-1; v_gene: TRBV18; CDR3nt: TGTGCCAGCTCACCACCCCGACAGAGCTCCTACAATGAGCAGTTCTTC; CDR3aa: CASSPPRQSSYNEQFF
d_gene: .; abundance: .; j_gene: TRBJ2-5; v_gene: TRBV6-4; CDR3nt: TGTGCCAGCAGTGACGTGGGTCAGGCGGGGGCGACCCAAGAGACCCAGTACTTC; CDR3aa: CASSDVGQAGATQETQYF
d_gene: TRBD1; abundance: few; j_gene: TRBJ2-6; v_gene: TRBV7-9; CDR3nt: TGTGCCAGCAGCTTAGGTCCTGGACAGGGCCTCTACTCTGGGGCCAACGTCCTGACTTTC; CDR3aa: CASSLGPGQGLYSGANVLTF
d_gene: .; abundance: few; j_gene: TRBJ2-2; v_gene: TRBV28; CDR3nt: TGTGCCAGCAGTTTACAGGGCAGGGAGTACACCGGGGAGCTGTTTTTT; CDR3aa: CASSLQGREYTGELFF
d_gene: .; abundance: .; j_gene: TRBJ2-5; v_gene: TRBV12-3/TRBV12-4; CDR3nt: TGTGCCAGCAGCATGGGCGGCAACCAAGAGACCCAGTACTTC; CDR3aa: CASSMGGNQETQYF
d_gene: TRBD1; abundance: .; j_gene: TRBJ1-1; v_gene: TRBV5-4; CDR3nt: TGTGCCAGCAGCGAGGGACAGGGGGTGTCTGAAGCTTTCTTT; CDR3aa: CASSEGQGVSEAFF
d_gene: .; abundance: many; j_gene: TRBJ2-6; v_gene: TRBV20-1; CDR3nt: TGCAGTGCCCCAGAGACCTCTGGGGCCAACGTCCTGACTTTC; CDR3aa: CSAPETSGANVLTF
d_gene: TRBD1; abundance: few; j_gene: TRBJ2-1; v_gene: TRBV7-9; CDR3nt: TGTGCCAGCAGCTCCCGGGCCGGGACAGGGGGGTACAATGAGCAGTTCTTC; CDR3aa: CASSSRAGTGGYNEQFF
d_gene: .; abundance: many; j_gene: TRBJ2-1; v_gene: TRBV7-3; CDR3nt: TGTGCCAGCAGCCCTATAGGGACGCTCCCCTACAATGAGCAGTTCTTC; CDR3aa: CASSPIGTLPYNEQFF